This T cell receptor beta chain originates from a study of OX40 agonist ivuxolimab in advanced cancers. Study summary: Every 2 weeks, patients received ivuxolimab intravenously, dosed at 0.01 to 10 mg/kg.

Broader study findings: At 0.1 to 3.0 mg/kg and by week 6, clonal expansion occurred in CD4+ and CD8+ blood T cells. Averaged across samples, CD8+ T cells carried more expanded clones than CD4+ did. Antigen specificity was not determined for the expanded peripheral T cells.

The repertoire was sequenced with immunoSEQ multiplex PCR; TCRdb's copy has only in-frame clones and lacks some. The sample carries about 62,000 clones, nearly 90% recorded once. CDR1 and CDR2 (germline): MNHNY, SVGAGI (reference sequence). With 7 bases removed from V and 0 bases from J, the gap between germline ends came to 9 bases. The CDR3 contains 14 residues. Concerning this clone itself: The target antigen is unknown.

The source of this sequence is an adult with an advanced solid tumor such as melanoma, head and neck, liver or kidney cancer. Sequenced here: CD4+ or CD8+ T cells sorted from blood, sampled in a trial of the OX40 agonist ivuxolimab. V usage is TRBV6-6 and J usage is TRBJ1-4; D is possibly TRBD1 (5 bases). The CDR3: CASTGQTTNEKLFF. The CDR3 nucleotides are TGTGCCAGCACGGGGCAGACAACTAATGAAAAACTGTTTTTT.